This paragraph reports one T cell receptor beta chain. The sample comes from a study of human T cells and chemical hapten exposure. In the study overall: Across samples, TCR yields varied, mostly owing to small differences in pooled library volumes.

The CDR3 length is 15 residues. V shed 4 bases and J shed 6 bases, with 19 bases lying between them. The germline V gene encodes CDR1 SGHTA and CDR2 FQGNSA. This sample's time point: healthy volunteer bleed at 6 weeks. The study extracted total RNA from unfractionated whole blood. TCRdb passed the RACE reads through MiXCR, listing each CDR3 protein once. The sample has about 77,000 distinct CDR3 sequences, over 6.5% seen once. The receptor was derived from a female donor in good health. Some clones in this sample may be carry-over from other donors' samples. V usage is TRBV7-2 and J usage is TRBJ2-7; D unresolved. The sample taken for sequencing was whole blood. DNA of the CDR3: TGTGCCAGCAGCTCATACAACTCTAAGCTTGGCGAGCAGTACTTC. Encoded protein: CASSSYNSKLGEQYF.